This T cell receptor beta chain was profiled in a study of patients and donors after allogeneic stem cell transplantation. One entry per CDR3 protein results from TCRdb running MiXCR on the RT-PCR reads. Counted here are 410,000 or so distinct CDR3 sequences, roughly 17% occurring once; the ten biggest clones make up roughly 7%. Germline CDR1 reads SNHLY; CDR2 reads FYNNEI. The CDR3 is 13 amino acids. Trimming took 7 bases from V and 0 from J, leaving 7 bases between them. This clonotype was counted a few times. The chain carries TRBV2 and TRBJ1-5, with D uncertain. This TCR was recovered from a human donor who was either an allogeneic HSCT recipient or a stem cell or donor lymphocyte infusion donor (not recorded which). It is not recorded whose cells these are; they may come from a transplant donor. The sample comprised blood, either unsorted or a sorted T cell fraction (not recorded which). The CDR3 here is CASIEDSNQPQHF. CDR3 sequence (DNA): TGTGCCAGCATAGAGGATAGCAATCAGCCCCAGCATTTT. The full variable domain, rest sourced from reference TRBV2 and TRBJ1-5, is EPEVTQTPSHQVTQMGQEVILRCVPISNHLYFYWYRQILGQKVEFLVSFYNNEISEKSEIFDDQFSVERPDGSNFTLKIRSTKLEDSAMYFCASIEDSNQPQHFGDGTRLSIL.